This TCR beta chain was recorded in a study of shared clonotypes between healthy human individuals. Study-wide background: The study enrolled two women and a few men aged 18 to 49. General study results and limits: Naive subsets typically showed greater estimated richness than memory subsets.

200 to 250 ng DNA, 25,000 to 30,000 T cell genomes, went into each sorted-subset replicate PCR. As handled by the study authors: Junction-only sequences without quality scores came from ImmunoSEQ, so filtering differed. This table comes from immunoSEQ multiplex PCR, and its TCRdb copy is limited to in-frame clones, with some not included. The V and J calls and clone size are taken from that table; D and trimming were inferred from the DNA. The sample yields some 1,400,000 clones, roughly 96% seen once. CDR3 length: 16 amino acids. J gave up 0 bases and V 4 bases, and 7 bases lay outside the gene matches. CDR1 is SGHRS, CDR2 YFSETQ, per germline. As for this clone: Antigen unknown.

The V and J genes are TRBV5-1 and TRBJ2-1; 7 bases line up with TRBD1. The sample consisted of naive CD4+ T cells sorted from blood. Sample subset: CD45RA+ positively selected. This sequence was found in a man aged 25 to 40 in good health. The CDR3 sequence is CASSETGDPSYNEQFF. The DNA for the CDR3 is TGCGCCAGCAGCGAAACAGGGGACCCCTCCTACAATGAGCAGTTCTTC. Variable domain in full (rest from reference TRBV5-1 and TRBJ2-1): KAGVTQTPRYLIKTRGQQVTLSCSPISGHRSVSWYQQTPGQGLQFLFEYFSETQRNKGNFPGRFSGRQFSNSRSEMNVSTLELGDSALYLCASSETGDPSYNEQFFGPGTRLTVL.